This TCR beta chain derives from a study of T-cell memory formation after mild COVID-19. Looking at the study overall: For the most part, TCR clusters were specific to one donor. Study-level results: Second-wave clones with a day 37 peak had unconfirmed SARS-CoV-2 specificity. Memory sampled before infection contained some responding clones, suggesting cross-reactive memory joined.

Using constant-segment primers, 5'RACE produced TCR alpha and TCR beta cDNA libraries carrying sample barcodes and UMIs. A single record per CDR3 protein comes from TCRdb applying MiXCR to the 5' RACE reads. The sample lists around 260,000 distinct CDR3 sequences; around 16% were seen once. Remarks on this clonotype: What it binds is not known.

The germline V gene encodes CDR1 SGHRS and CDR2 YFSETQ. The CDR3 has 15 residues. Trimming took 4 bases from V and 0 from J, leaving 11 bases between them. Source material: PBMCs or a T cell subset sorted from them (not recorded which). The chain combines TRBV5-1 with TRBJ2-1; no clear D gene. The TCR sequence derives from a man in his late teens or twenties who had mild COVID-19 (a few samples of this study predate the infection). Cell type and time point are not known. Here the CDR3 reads CASSPPTSSYNEQFF. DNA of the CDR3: TGCGCCAGCAGCCCGCCTACCAGCTCCTACAATGAGCAGTTCTTC.